Described below is a single T cell receptor (beta chain) sequence and its context. This clonotype was detected many times. The antigen this receptor binds is unknown. Per-base qualities were not stored, and no clone one base away is much larger. The sample belongs to a study of CD8 T cells in ankylosing spondylitis (dated by TCRdb to about 2017). Regarding the complete study: The study profiled T cell receptor beta repertoires in healthy donors and ankylosing spondylitis patients to find disease-linked TCR variants. The full study cohort was made up of approximately 24 ankylosing spondylitis patients and around 100 healthy donors. Peripheral blood samples were taken, and synovial fluid was additionally collected from ankylosing spondylitis patients.

The CDR3 covers 14 residues, taking in both the cysteine and the phenylalanine. The retained sequence is limited to the CDR3, 42 bases, with the frame set at the first base. Trimming removed 0 bases from V and 7 bases from J, leaving 10 bases between the germline ends. Instrument on record: Illumina HiSeq 2500. Quantitative 5'-RACE with molecular barcodes was used to prepare TCR beta libraries. As for how the authors treated the data: A new computational method based on a probabilistic model of VDJ rearrangement was used to identify disease-linked TCR variants. In TCRdb, the public reads were trimmed at Q25 with fastp and aligned with MiXCR, with productive beta chains retained. Rows are unified per CDR3 protein, each entry keeping the most common DNA and genes. The V and J calls and clone size are TCRdb's, not the authors'. The sample table shows about 130,000 distinct CDR3 sequences, and around 7% are seen once. In total, the top ten clones hold 9% to 15% of the sample.

Broader findings and caveats from the paper: Blood from ankylosing spondylitis patients appeared to be characterized by a TCR beta motif composed of roughly 8 highly homologous amino acid variants. A CD8+ phenotype was shown by the disease-linked clones, which were found at relatively low frequencies in peripheral blood. The disease-linked clones were reported as significantly enriched in matched synovial fluid samples from ankylosing spondylitis patients. Some motif variants were previously reported in synovial fluid and blood of reactive arthritis patients, suggesting common disease-initiation mechanisms.

Sequenced input: blood, either unsorted or a sorted T cell fraction (not recorded which). The clonotype comes from a male donor with ankylosing spondylitis or in good health (not recorded which). The rearranged segments are TRBV12-3 or TRBV12-4 and TRBJ2-1; the D element might be TRBD1 or TRBD2, as each aligns at 6 bases. The encoded CDR3 is CASSLAIGGNEQFF. The bases are TGTGCCAGCAGTTTAGCGATAGGGGGGAATGAGCAGTTCTTC.